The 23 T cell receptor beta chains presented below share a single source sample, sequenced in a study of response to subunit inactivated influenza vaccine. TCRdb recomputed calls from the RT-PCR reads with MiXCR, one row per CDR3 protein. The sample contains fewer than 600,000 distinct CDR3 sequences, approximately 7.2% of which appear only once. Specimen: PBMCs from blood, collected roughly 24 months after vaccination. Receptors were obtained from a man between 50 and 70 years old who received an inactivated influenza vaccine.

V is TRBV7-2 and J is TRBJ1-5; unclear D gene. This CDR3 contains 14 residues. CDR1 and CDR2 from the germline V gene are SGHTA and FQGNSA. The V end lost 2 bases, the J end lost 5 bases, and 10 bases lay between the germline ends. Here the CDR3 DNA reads TGTGCCAGCAGCTTACAGGCATCGGATCAGCCCCAGCATTTT. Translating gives CASSLQASDQPQHF.

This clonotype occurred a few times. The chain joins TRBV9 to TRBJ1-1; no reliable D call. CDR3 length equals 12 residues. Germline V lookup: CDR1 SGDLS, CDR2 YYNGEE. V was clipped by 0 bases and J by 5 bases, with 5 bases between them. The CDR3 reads CASSVEGTEAFF. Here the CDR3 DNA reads TGTGCCAGCAGCGTAGAGGGAACTGAAGCTTTCTTT.

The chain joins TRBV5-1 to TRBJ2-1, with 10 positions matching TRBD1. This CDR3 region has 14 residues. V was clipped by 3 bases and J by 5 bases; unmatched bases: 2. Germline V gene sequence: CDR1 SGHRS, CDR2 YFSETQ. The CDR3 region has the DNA TGCGCCAGCAGCTGGACAGGGGGTAACAATGAGCAGTTCTTC. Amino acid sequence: CASSWTGGNNEQFF.

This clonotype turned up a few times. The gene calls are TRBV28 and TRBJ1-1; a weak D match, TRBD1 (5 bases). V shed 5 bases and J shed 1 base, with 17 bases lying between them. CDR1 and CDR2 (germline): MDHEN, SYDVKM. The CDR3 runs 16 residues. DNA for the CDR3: TGTGCCAGCAGTCCTTACAGTCCGGGACGGAACACTGAAGCTTTCTTT. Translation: CASSPYSPGRNTEAFF.

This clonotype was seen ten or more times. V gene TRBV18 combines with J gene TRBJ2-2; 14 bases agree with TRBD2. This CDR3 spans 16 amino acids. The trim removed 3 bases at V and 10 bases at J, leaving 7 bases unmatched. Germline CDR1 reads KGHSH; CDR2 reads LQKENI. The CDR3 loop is CASSPGLAGAVQELFF. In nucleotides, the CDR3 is TGTGCCAGCTCACCGGGACTAGCGGGAGCGGTTCAGGAGCTGTTTTTT. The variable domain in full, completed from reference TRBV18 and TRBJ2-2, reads NAGVMQNPRHLVRRRGQEARLRCSPMKGHSHVYWYRQLPEEGLKFMVYLQKENIIDESGMPKERFSAEFPKEGPSILRIQQVVRGDSAAYFCASSPGLAGAVQELFFGEGSRLTVL.

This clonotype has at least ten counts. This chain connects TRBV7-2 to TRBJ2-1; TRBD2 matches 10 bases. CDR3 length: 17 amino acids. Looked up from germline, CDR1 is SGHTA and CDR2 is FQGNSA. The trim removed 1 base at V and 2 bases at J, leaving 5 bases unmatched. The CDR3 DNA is TGTGCCAGCAGCTTAGTGGGACTAGCGACAGCCTACAATGAGCAGTTCTTC. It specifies CASSLVGLATAYNEQFF.

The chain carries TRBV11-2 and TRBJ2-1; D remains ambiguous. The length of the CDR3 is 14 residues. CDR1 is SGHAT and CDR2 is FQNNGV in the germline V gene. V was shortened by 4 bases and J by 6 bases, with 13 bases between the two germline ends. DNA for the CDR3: TGTGCCAGCAGCTCAAGACGGAGCCTCAATGAGCAGTTCTTC. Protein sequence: CASSSRRSLNEQFF. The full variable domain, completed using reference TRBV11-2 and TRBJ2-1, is EAGVAQSPRYKIIEKRQSVAFWCNPISGHATLYWYQQILGQGPKLLIQFQNNGVVDDSQLPKDRFSAERLKGVDSTLKIQPAKLEDSAVYLCASSSRRSLNEQFFGPGTRLTVL.

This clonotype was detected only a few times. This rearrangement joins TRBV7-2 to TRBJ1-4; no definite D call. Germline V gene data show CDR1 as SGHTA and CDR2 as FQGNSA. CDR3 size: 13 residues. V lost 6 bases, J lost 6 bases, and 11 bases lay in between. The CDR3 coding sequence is TGTGCCAGCAGAAGCCCCGGGGATGAAAAACTGTTTTTT. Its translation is CASRSPGDEKLFF.

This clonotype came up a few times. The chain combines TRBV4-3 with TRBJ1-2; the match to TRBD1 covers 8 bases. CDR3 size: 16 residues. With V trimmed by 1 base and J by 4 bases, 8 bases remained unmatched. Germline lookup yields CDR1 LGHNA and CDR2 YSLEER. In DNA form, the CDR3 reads TGCGCCAGCAGCCAAGTTCTAAGGACAGGGACCTATGGCTACACCTTC. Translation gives CASSQVLRTGTYGYTF.

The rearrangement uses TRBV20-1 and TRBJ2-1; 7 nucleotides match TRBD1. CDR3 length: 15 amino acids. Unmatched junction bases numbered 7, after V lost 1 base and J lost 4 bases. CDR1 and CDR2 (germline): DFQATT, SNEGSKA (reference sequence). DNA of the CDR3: TGCAGTGCTAGAGCACCGGGACAGCTTTACAATGAGCAGTTCTTC. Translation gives CSARAPGQLYNEQFF.

CDR3 sequence (DNA): TGTGCCAGCAGTCCTCATCCGGGGGGGCCGGGGGCAGATACGCAGTATTTT. Translation: CASSPHPGGPGADTQYF. This sequence joins TRBV12-3 or TRBV12-4 and TRBJ2-3; 8 nucleotides agree with TRBD2. The CDR3 consists of 17 residues. Trimming removed 5 bases from V and 4 bases from J; junction bases left unmatched: 14.

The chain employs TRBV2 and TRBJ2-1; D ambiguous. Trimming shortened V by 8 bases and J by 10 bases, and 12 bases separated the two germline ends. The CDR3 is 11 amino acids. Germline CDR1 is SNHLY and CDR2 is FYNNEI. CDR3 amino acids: CASGFGAEQFF. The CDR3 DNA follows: TGTGCCAGCGGATTTGGAGCCGAGCAGTTCTTC.

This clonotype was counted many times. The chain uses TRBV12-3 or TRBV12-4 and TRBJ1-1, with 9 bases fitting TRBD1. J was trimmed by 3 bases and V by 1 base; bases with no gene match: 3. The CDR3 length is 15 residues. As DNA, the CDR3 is TGTGCCAGCAGTTTAGACAGGGGGCGCGACACTGAAGCTTTCTTT. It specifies CASSLDRGRDTEAFF.

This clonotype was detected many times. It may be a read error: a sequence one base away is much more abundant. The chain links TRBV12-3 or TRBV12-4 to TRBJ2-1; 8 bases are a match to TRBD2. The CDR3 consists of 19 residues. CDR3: CTCCFGPVGGRIPYNEQFF. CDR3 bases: TGTACCTGCTGTTTCGGGCCTGTCGGCGGGAGGATACCCTACAATGAGCAGTTCTTC.

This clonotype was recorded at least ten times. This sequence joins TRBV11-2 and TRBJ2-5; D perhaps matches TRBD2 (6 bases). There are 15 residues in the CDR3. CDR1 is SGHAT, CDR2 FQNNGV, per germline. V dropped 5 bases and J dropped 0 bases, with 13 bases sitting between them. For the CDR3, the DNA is TGTGCCAGCAGCAAGGACTATACGTACCAAGAGACCCAGTACTTC. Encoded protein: CASSKDYTYQETQYF.

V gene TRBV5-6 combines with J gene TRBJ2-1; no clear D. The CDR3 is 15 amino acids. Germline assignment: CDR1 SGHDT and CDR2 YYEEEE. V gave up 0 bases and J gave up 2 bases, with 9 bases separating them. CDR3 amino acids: CASSLGGVPYNEQFF. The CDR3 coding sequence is TGTGCCAGCAGCTTGGGTGGGGTACCCTACAATGAGCAGTTCTTC.

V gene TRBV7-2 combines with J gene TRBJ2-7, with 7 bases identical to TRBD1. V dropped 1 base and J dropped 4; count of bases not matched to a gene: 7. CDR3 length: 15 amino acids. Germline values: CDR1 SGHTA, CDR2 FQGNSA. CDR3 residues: CASSLGSRGKYEQYF. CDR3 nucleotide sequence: TGTGCCAGCAGCTTAGGGAGCAGGGGGAAGTACGAGCAGTACTTC.

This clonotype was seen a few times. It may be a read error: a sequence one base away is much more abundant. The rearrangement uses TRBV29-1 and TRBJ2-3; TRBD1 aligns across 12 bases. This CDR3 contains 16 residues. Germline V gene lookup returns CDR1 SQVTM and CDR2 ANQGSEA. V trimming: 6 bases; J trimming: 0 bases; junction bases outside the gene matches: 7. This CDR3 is CSVKRGQGASTDTQYF. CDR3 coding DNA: TGCAGCGTAAAACGGGGACAGGGGGCAAGCACAGATACGCAGTATTTT.

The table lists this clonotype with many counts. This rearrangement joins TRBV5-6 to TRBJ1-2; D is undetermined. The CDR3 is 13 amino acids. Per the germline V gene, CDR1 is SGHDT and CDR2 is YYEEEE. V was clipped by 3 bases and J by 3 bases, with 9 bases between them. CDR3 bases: TGTGCCAGCAGCTCAAGTATGGACTATGGCTACACCTTC. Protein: CASSSSMDYGYTF.

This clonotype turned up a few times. Here the CDR3 DNA reads TGTGCCAGCAGGAAAACAGGGGGGAGGACTGAAGCTTTCTTT. Amino acids: CASRKTGGRTEAFF. The chain links TRBV25-1 to TRBJ1-1, with 8 bases matching TRBD1. J gave up 5 bases and V 6 bases, and 8 bases lay outside the gene matches. This CDR3 has 14 residues. Germline assignment: CDR1 MGHDK and CDR2 SYGVNS.

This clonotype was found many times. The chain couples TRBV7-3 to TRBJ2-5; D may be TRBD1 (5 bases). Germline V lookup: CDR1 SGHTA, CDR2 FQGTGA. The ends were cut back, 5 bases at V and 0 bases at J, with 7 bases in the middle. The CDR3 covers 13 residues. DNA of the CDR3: TGTGCCAGCAGCAGACAGTACCAAGAGACCCAGTACTTC. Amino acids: CASSRQYQETQYF.

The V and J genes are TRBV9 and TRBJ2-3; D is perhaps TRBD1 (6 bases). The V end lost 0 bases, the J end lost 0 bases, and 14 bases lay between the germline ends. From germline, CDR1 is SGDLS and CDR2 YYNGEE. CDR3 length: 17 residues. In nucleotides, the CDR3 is TGTGCCAGCAGCGTAGTGGGGACAAGATCTAGCACAGATACGCAGTATTTT. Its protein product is CASSVVGTRSSTDTQYF.

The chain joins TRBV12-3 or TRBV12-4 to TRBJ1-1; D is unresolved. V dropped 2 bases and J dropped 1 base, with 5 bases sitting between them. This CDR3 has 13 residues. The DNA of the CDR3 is TGTGCCAGCAGTTTACGGTCGAACACTGAAGCTTTCTTT. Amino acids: CASSLRSNTEAFF.